The clone carrying this T cell receptor (beta chain) has at least ten counts. The antigen remains unidentified. Germline values: CDR1 SEHNR, CDR2 FQNEAQ (reference sequence). The CDR3 has 14 amino acids. With 5 bases removed from V and 2 bases from J, the gap between germline ends came to 11 bases. Recently diagnosed hyperthyroidism of less than 2 months' duration affected patients aged 18 to 65. Clinicians diagnosed patients from clinical symptoms, serum thyroxine and TRAb, thyroid ultrasound and orbital computed tomography. This record belongs to a study of T cells in Graves' hyperthyroidism and ophthalmopathy. In the study overall: The authors collected peripheral blood at initial diagnosis, before any treatment. Broader study findings: Appearing also in blood were most of the thyroid clonotypes expanded above 0.001.

Amplification of TCR beta CDR3 regions used RNA as the template. TCR CDR3 regions were first amplified by RT-PCR with HTBI primers. MiXCR was run by TCRdb on the multiplex PCR reads, yielding one entry per CDR3 protein. The repertoire includes some 560,000 distinct CDR3 sequences, more than 15% of them detected once, and around 7.8% sits in the top ten. The source is a woman in her twenties or thirties with Graves' hyperthyroidism. The sample consisted of blood. The V and J genes are TRBV7-9 and TRBJ2-3; the D is unclear. This CDR3 is CASSPYRATDTQYF. The CDR3, as DNA: TGTGCCAGCAGCCCTTATCGAGCCACAGATACGCAGTATTTT. Supplemented by reference TRBV7-9 and TRBJ2-3, the full variable domain reads DTGVSQNPRHKITKRGQNVTFRCDPISEHNRLYWYRQTLGQGPEFLTYFQNEAQLEKSRLLSDRFSAERPKGSFSTLEIQRTEQGDSAMYLCASSPYRATDTQYFGPGTRLTVL.